This T cell receptor (beta chain) was recorded in a study of CD8+CD57+ T cells in acquired aplastic anemia. On the study more broadly: DNA per sorted CD4+ or CD8+ sample ranged 0.2 to 27.4 ug, averaging approximately 3.1 ug. Study results and limitations: It was found that approximately 29 CD8+ CDR3 sequences were shared between patients and controls. Patients were compared with controls for CD8+ Simpson's diversity, and no significant difference emerged.

Patients who underwent sequencing had shown CD8+CD57+ cell expansion by flow cytometry. The germline CDR1 and CDR2 sequences are ENHRY and SYGVKD. V gave up 3 bases and J gave up 7 bases, with 13 bases separating them. The CDR3 runs to 15 residues. On this clonotype: Antigen: not known.

The use of genomic DNA as template underpinned the TCR beta VDJ and CDR3 profiling. TCRdb independently ran MiXCR on the reads; one entry per CDR3 protein. The data contain 150,000 or so distinct CDR3 sequences, 40% to 65% of them singletons. The V call is TRBV10-3, the J call TRBJ1-6; D ambiguous. Source material: sorted CD4+, CD8+, or CD8+CD57+ T cells (not recorded which) from PBMCs. The sequence was obtained from a human donor with aplastic anemia. The CDR3, as DNA: TGTGCCATCAGTGAAAGGCCCGGGGAGAATTCACCCCTCCACTTT. Residues: CAISERPGENSPLHF.